The present entry profiles one TCR beta chain with its context. Its target is unknown. Deletions cut 1 base from V and 6 bases from J, with 9 bases between. The CDR3 sequence is 13 residues long. Looked up from germline, CDR1 is SEHNR and CDR2 is FQNEAQ (reference sequence). The study ran its PCR with 60 Vbeta and 13 Jbeta primers. Sequencing used immunoSEQ multiplex PCR; TCRdb keeps in-frame clones, though not all of them. This table holds roughly 66,000 clones, 70% to 80% found once. This sample was taken from a study of cytomegalovirus exposure and HLA in healthy donors. Broader study findings: A later analysis, which compared TCR beta chains of equal frequency, found the HLA-associated ones more clonally expanded. An analysis done earlier found most TCR beta V segments productive about 87% or about 30% of the time. Later, TCR association rates were found to vary by HLA locus, highest for DRB1 and lowest for HLA-C.

Material for sequencing was PBMCs. The receptor comes from a man over 45 in good health and CMV-seronegative. V is TRBV7-9 and J is TRBJ1-2, with D uncertain. CDR3: CASSLERQNGYTF. The CDR3 DNA sequence: TGTGCCAGCAGCTTAGAGAGGCAAAATGGCTACACCTTC.